The clone carrying this TCR beta chain was found once. The target antigen is unknown. The CDR3 runs to 15 residues. CDR1 ENHRY and CDR2 SYGVKD come from the germline V gene. The V end was cut by 3 bases, the J end by 6 bases, with 15 bases between. This entry is derived from a study of T cell repertoires and HLA-DP antigens. Measured with immunoSEQ multiplex PCR; TCRdb has only the in-frame clones, and not every one. Of around 90,000 clones in the sample, roughly 86% were seen once. The sequenced sample was CD4+ T cells from PBMCs. This receptor was taken from a middle-aged man in good health and CMV-seronegative. The chain combines TRBV10-3 with TRBJ1-5; D remains unclear. The CDR3: CAISEGLGLGQPQHF. The CDR3 DNA sequence: TGTGCCATCAGTGAAGGTCTAGGGCTCGGTCAGCCCCAGCATTTT.